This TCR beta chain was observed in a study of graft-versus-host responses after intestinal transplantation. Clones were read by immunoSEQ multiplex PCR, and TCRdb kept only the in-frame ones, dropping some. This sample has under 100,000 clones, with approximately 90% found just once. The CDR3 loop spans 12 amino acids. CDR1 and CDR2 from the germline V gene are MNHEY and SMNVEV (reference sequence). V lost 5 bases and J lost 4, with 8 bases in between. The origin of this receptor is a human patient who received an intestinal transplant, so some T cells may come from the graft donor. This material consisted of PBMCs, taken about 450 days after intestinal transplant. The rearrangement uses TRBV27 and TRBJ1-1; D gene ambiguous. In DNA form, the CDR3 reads TGTGCCAGCAGTGCCCTGGGCACTGAAGCTTTCTTT. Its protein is CASSALGTEAFF.